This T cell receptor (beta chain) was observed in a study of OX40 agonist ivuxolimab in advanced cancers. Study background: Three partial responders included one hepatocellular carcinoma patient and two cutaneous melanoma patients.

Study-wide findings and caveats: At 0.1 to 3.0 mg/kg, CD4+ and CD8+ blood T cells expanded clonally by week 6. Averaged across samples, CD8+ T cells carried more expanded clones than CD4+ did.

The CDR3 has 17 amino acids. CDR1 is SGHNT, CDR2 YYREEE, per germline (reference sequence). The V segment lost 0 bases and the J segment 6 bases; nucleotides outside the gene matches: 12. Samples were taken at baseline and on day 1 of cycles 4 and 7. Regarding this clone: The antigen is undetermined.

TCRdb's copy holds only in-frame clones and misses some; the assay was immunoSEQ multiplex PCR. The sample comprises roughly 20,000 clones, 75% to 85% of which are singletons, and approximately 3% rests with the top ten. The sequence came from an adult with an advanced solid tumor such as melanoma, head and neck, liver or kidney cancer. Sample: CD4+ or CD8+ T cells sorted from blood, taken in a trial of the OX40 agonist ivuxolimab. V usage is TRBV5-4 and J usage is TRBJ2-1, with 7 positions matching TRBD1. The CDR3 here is CASSLGLKGALRNEQFF. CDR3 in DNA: TGTGCCAGCAGCTTGGGACTTAAGGGGGCTCTACGCAATGAGCAGTTCTTC. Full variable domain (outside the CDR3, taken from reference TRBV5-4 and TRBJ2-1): ETGVTQSPTHLIKTRGQQVTLRCSSQSGHNTVSWYQQALGQGPQFIFQYYREEENGRGNFPPRFSGLQFPNYSSELNVNALELDDSALYLCASSLGLKGALRNEQFFGPGTRLTVL.